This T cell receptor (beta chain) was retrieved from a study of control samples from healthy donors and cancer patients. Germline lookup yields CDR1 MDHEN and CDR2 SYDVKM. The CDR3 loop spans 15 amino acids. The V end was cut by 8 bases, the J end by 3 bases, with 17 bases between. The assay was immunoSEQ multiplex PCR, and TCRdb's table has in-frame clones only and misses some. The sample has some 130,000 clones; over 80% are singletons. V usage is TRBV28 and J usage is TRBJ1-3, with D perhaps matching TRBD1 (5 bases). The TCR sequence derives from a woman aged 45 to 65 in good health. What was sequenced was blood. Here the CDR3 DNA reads TGTGCCAGCCCAAACAGACAGATCTTTGGAAACACCATATATTTT. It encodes CASPNRQIFGNTIYF.